This is a list of T cell receptor beta chains from one sample in a study of blood T cell repertoires in COVID-19. Sequencing was performed with immunoSEQ multiplex PCR; in TCRdb, only in-frame clones are kept and a portion is missing. This repertoire shows about 200,000 clones, about 90% found once; its top ten account for 2% to 2.5%. Sequencing was carried out using PBMCs or T cells enriched from blood (not recorded which). These receptors all come from a woman in her thirties who had recovered from COVID-19. Both conserved end residues are part of each CDR3. Fields, in order: V gene, J gene, clone size, D gene, CDR3 DNA, CDR3 protein. The D gene is left open where the match is weak. Rows may omit the clone size; those that give it use once, few, many or a size class.

V gene: TRBV19
J gene: TRBJ2-5
clone size: -
D gene: -
CDR3 DNA: TGTGCCAGTAGTCCCCTAGGCCCCATGGGGACCCAGTACTTC
CDR3 protein: CASSPLGPMGTQYF

V gene: TRBV27
J gene: TRBJ2-3
clone size: -
D gene: -
CDR3 DNA: TGTGCCAGCAGGCTAGGGGGCACAGATACGCAGTATTTT
CDR3 protein: CASRLGGTDTQYF

V gene: TRBV29-1
J gene: TRBJ2-1
clone size: -
D gene: TRBD2
CDR3 DNA: TGCAGCGTTGAAGGGGGAGGGAATGAGCAGTTCTTC
CDR3 protein: CSVEGGGNEQFF

V gene: TRBV6-5
J gene: TRBJ1-1
clone size: -
D gene: TRBD1
CDR3 DNA: TGTGCCAGCAGTTACTCGAGACAGGGGATCGCTGAAGCTTTCTTT
CDR3 protein: CASSYSRQGIAEAFF

V gene: TRBV9
J gene: TRBJ2-2
clone size: -
D gene: TRBD1
CDR3 DNA: TGTGCCAGCAGCGTAGACGGACAGGGATACACCGGGGAGCTGTTTTTT
CDR3 protein: CASSVDGQGYTGELFF

V gene: TRBV10-1
J gene: TRBJ2-3
clone size: few
D gene: TRBD1
CDR3 DNA: TGCGCCAGCAGTGAGTGGGACAGGGAGCCAGATACGCAGTATTTT
CDR3 protein: CASSEWDREPDTQYF

V gene: TRBV6-5
J gene: TRBJ2-1
clone size: once
D gene: TRBD2
CDR3 DNA: TGTGCCACCCTTAACCCTCGGGGGGGAGGTAATGAGCAGTTCTTC
CDR3 protein: CATLNPRGGGNEQFF

V gene: TRBV5-6
J gene: TRBJ2-5
clone size: -
D gene: -
CDR3 DNA: TGTGCCAGCAGCTTGGAAGCAGGGAAAGAAACCCAGTACTTC
CDR3 protein: CASSLEAGKETQYF

V gene: TRBV7-9
J gene: TRBJ2-1
clone size: -
D gene: TRBD2
CDR3 DNA: TGTGCCAGCAGCCCCTTTCCTAGCGGGGGGAATGAGCAGTTCTTC
CDR3 protein: CASSPFPSGGNEQFF

V gene: TRBV11-3
J gene: TRBJ2-7
clone size: -
D gene: -
CDR3 DNA: TGTGCCAGCAGCTTAGTCGAGGGCTACGAGCAGTACTTC
CDR3 protein: CASSLVEGYEQYF

V gene: TRBV30
J gene: TRBJ1-4
clone size: few
D gene: -
CDR3 DNA: TGTGCCTGGACCTCAGGGGCAACTAATGAAAAACTGTTTTTT
CDR3 protein: CAWTSGATNEKLFF

V gene: TRBV18
J gene: TRBJ2-1
clone size: -
D gene: -
CDR3 DNA: TGTGCCAGCTCACCAGTTGCTAGTGGGTACAATGAGCAGTTCTTC
CDR3 protein: CASSPVASGYNEQFF

V gene: TRBV27
J gene: TRBJ2-7
clone size: -
D gene: TRBD2
CDR3 DNA: TGTGCCAGCAGTCCTCCTCATTTAAGTAGCGGGGTGTACGAGCAGTACTTC
CDR3 protein: CASSPPHLSSGVYEQYF

V gene: TRBV4-2
J gene: TRBJ1-6
clone size: -
D gene: -
CDR3 DNA: TGTGCCAGCAGCCAAGTTGAAGTCAGCTCCTATAATTCACCCCTCCACTTT
CDR3 protein: CASSQVEVSSYNSPLHF

V gene: TRBV19
J gene: TRBJ1-1
clone size: once
D gene: -
CDR3 DNA: TGTGCCAGTAGTTTGAGACAGGATCAGGTCACTGAAGCTTTCTTT
CDR3 protein: CASSLRQDQVTEAFF

V gene: TRBV4-2
J gene: TRBJ1-2
clone size: -
D gene: -
CDR3 DNA: TGTGCCAGCAGCCAGAGCGGGACCGACGGTAACTATGGCTACACCTTC
CDR3 protein: CASSQSGTDGNYGYTF

V gene: TRBV7-9
J gene: TRBJ1-1
clone size: -
D gene: TRBD1
CDR3 DNA: TGTGCCAGCAGCTGGGACAGGGCCACTGAAGCTTTCTTT
CDR3 protein: CASSWDRATEAFF

V gene: TRBV30
J gene: TRBJ1-1
clone size: -
D gene: -
CDR3 DNA: TGTGCCTGGAGTGCGTTGGGCGCTGAAGCTTTCTTT
CDR3 protein: CAWSALGAEAFF

V gene: TRBV6-5
J gene: TRBJ2-7
clone size: -
D gene: TRBD2
CDR3 DNA: TGTGCCAGCAGCTCAGGACTAGCGGGAGCAGGCGAGCAGTACTTC
CDR3 protein: CASSSGLAGAGEQYF

V gene: TRBV30
J gene: TRBJ1-2
clone size: -
D gene: TRBD1
CDR3 DNA: TGTGCCTGGAGTACCGGGACAGGGCGCGGCTACACCTTC
CDR3 protein: CAWSTGTGRGYTF

V gene: TRBV15
J gene: TRBJ1-1
clone size: -
D gene: -
CDR3 DNA: TGTGCCACCAGCAGATCTAGGACAGCCATGAACACTGAAGCTTTCTTT
CDR3 protein: CATSRSRTAMNTEAFF

V gene: TRBV19
J gene: TRBJ1-3
clone size: once
D gene: -
CDR3 DNA: TGTGCCAGTAGTACCCCCCTATACTCTGGAAACACCATATATTTT
CDR3 protein: CASSTPLYSGNTIYF

V gene: TRBV4-2
J gene: TRBJ2-7
clone size: once
D gene: TRBD2
CDR3 DNA: TGTGCCAGCAGCCAAGTGCTAGCGGGGCCCTACGAGCAGTACTTC
CDR3 protein: CASSQVLAGPYEQYF

V gene: TRBV14
J gene: TRBJ2-3
clone size: -
D gene: TRBD2
CDR3 DNA: TGTGCCAGCAGCCCGACTCTAGCGGGAGGAGGGACAGATACGCAGTATTTT
CDR3 protein: CASSPTLAGGGTDTQYF

V gene: TRBV16
J gene: TRBJ2-3
clone size: -
D gene: -
CDR3 DNA: TGTGCCAGCAGCCAATGGGGCCGTAGCACAGATACGCAGTATTTT
CDR3 protein: CASSQWGRSTDTQYF

V gene: TRBV19
J gene: TRBJ2-4
clone size: -
D gene: -
CDR3 DNA: TGTGCCAGTAGTATAGGGACACCTAAGGGCATTCAGTACTTC
CDR3 protein: CASSIGTPKGIQYF

V gene: TRBV6-2/TRBV6-3
J gene: TRBJ2-6
clone size: -
D gene: -
CDR3 DNA: TGTGCCAGCAGTTATCCAAAGAGGGGGGCCAACGTCCTGACTTTC
CDR3 protein: CASSYPKRGANVLTF

V gene: TRBV6-1
J gene: TRBJ2-7
clone size: few
D gene: TRBD1
CDR3 DNA: TGTGCCAGCAGTGAACCCGACAGGGACTACGAGCAGTACTTC
CDR3 protein: CASSEPDRDYEQYF

V gene: TRBV4-1
J gene: TRBJ2-3
clone size: once
D gene: TRBD2
CDR3 DNA: TGCGCCAGCAGCCAAATCAGAGCGGGGGCGTTCACAGATACGCAGTATTTT
CDR3 protein: CASSQIRAGAFTDTQYF